Listed below are T cell receptor beta chains from one sample, sequenced in a study of T cell repertoires in cytomegalovirus infection. TCRdb re-called the reads through MiXCR, storing one row per CDR3 protein. The sample includes about 46,000 distinct CDR3 sequences, more than 20% of them seen just once. No antigen is known for these receptors. Sequencing input: PBMCs, sequenced either directly or after in vitro stimulation (not recorded which). The receptors were gathered from a human donor in good health (CMV status not recorded). Some clones in this sample may be carry-over from other donors' samples. CDR3s include the opening cysteine and the closing phenylalanine or tryptophan. D genes are given only for firm matches. Clone size is shown for a subset of rows, as once, few, many or a class of expanded clone.

J gene,D gene,V gene,clone size,CDR3 protein,CDR3 DNA
TRBJ1-1,NA,TRBV20-1,NA,CSAKRWGATEAFF,TGCAGTGCCAAAAGGTGGGGGGCCACTGAAGCTTTCTTT
TRBJ2-1,TRBD2,TRBV7-9,few,CASSTQREGQFYEQFF,TGTGCCAGCAGCACCCAGCGGGAGGGCCAGTTCTATGAGCAGTTCTTC
TRBJ2-5,NA,TRBV2,many,CATAGLSQETQYF,TGTGCCACCGCTGGACTTTCCCAAGAGACCCAGTACTTC
TRBJ2-5,NA,TRBV28,NA,CASIRGDRYF,TGTGCCAGCATCCGCGGAGATCGGTACTTC
TRBJ2-3,TRBD2,TRBV7-9,many,CASTPAGGRLDTQYF,TGTGCCAGCACTCCGGCAGGCGGGAGGTTGGATACGCAGTATTTT
TRBJ2-5,NA,TRBV5-1,NA,CASREYQETQYF,TGCGCCAGCAGGGAGTATCAAGAGACCCAGTACTTC
TRBJ1-1,NA,TRBV28,NA,CASSPQGMDTEAFF,TGTGCCAGCAGTCCCCAGGGTATGGACACTGAAGCTTTCTTT
TRBJ2-7,TRBD1,TRBV29-1,few,CSVRDSAYEQYF,TGCAGCGTTCGGGACAGCGCATACGAGCAGTACTTC
TRBJ2-5,NA,TRBV7-6,many,CASRDPRTTQETQYF,TGTGCCAGCAGGGACCCCCGGACTACTCAAGAGACCCAGTACTTC
TRBJ2-3,NA,TRBV5-1,NA,CASSLGQRTDTQYF,TGCGCCAGCAGCTTGGGACAGCGGACAGATACGCAGTATTTT
TRBJ1-6,NA,TRBV27,NA,CASISPLRGVSPLHF,TGTGCCAGCATTTCCCCCCTTCGAGGGGTTTCACCCCTCCACTTT
TRBJ1-5,TRBD1,TRBV24-1,NA,CATSDRGQGGNQPQHF,TGTGCCACCAGTGACCGGGGACAGGGGGGGAATCAGCCCCAGCATTTT
TRBJ1-1,TRBD1,TRBV19,NA,CASSGQGPNTEAFF,TGTGCCAGTAGCGGACAGGGGCCGAACACTGAAGCTTTCTTT
TRBJ2-5,NA,TRBV5-4,NA,CASSLFRGAETQYF,TGTGCCAGCAGCTTGTTCAGGGGAGCAGAGACCCAGTACTTC
TRBJ2-1,TRBD2,TRBV7-6,many,CASSLVGTSWNEQFF,TGTGCCAGCAGCTTAGTGGGGACTAGTTGGAATGAGCAGTTCTTC
TRBJ2-7,NA,TRBV7-9,many,CASSLGPWDEQYF,TGTGCCAGCAGCTTAGGGCCCTGGGACGAGCAGTACTTC
TRBJ2-1,NA,TRBV19,many,CASSIYSGYNEQFF,TGTGCCAGTAGTATATATTCGGGGTATAATGAGCAGTTCTTC
TRBJ2-2,NA,TRBV12-3/TRBV12-4,NA,CASSWDRLSRAGELFF,TGTGCCAGCAGTTGGGACCGCCTATCCCGGGCCGGGGAGCTGTTTTTT
TRBJ2-4,TRBD1,TRBV7-6,NA,CASSDRGPSYF,TGTGCCAGCAGCGACAGGGGGCCGTCGTACTTC
TRBJ2-2,NA,TRBV25-1,NA,CASSEYQGRPRGTGELFF,TGTGCCAGCAGTGAATATCAGGGACGACCCCGAGGCACCGGGGAGCTGTTTTTT
TRBJ1-4,NA,TRBV2,NA,CASTADAGDEKLFF,TGTGCCAGCACCGCGGACGCGGGGGATGAAAAACTGTTTTTT
TRBJ2-5,TRBD2,TRBV12-3/TRBV12-4,many,CASSPPGGGEKTQYF,TGTGCCAGCAGCCCCCCGGGGGGAGGCGAAAAGACCCAGTACTTC
TRBJ2-5,TRBD2,TRBV6-1,few,CASSLAGKETQYF,TGTGCCAGCAGTTTAGCGGGTAAAGAGACCCAGTACTTC
TRBJ2-1,TRBD2,TRBV20-1,few,CSARASGAYNEQFF,TGCAGTGCTAGAGCTAGCGGGGCTTACAATGAGCAGTTCTTC
TRBJ2-1,TRBD2,TRBV7-2,many,CASSFSGGASNEQFF,TGTGCCAGCAGCTTTAGCGGGGGGGCGTCGAATGAGCAGTTCTTC
TRBJ2-3,TRBD1,TRBV29-1,few,CSLDAGQGAATQYF,TGCAGCCTTGACGCTGGACAGGGGGCAGCTACGCAGTATTTT
TRBJ2-1,TRBD2,TRBV20-1,NA,CSATSRLAGSYNEQFF,TGCAGTGCTACCTCCCGACTAGCGGGGTCCTACAATGAGCAGTTCTTC
TRBJ2-1,NA,TRBV4-1,NA,CASSQDKSRRNEQFF,TGCGCCAGCAGCCAAGATAAGTCGCGCCGAAATGAGCAGTTCTTC
TRBJ2-7,TRBD2,TRBV7-9,medium-sized,CASSHSTGRGLALTEQYF,TGTGCCAGCAGCCATTCTACCGGAAGGGGACTAGCTCTTACCGAGCAGTACTTC
TRBJ1-5,TRBD1,TRBV12-3/TRBV12-4,many,CASSKTGGNQPQHF,TGTGCCAGCAGTAAGACAGGGGGCAATCAGCCCCAGCATTTT
TRBJ2-5,NA,TRBV2,few,CASMGETQYF,TGTGCCAGCATGGGGGAGACCCAGTACTTC
TRBJ1-2,NA,TRBV28,NA,CASSFAFLAEETNYGYTF,TGTGCCAGCAGTTTCGCCTTTTTGGCCGAGGAAACTAACTATGGCTACACCTTC
TRBJ1-3,NA,TRBV10-3,NA,CAIRTDHTIYF,TGTGCCATCAGAACGGATCACACCATATATTTT
TRBJ2-2,NA,TRBV20-1,NA,CSARDSEDTGELFF,TGCAGTGCTAGAGACAGTGAGGACACCGGGGAGCTGTTTTTT
TRBJ1-2,NA,TRBV7-2,NA,CASSSRGGDGSYTF,TGTGCCAGCAGCTCCCGAGGGGGGGACGGCAGCTACACCTTC
TRBJ2-1,NA,TRBV2,NA,CASAERKTSYNEQFF,TGTGCCAGCGCCGAGCGGAAAACCTCCTACAATGAGCAGTTCTTC
TRBJ1-1,NA,TRBV6-5,few,CASSYGTLTEAFF,TGTGCCAGCAGTTACGGGACATTGACTGAAGCTTTCTTT
TRBJ1-1,NA,TRBV20-1,NA,CSAELGVFDTEAFF,TGCAGTGCTGAGCTGGGGGTGTTCGACACTGAAGCTTTCTTT
TRBJ1-3,NA,TRBV4-2,many,CASSLPGWAGSSGNTIYF,TGTGCCAGCAGCCTCCCCGGCTGGGCGGGGAGCTCTGGAAACACCATATATTTT
TRBJ2-1,TRBD1,TRBV13,NA,CASSFDRGLGNEQFF,TGTGCCAGCAGCTTCGACAGGGGGCTGGGCAATGAGCAGTTCTTC
TRBJ2-7,NA,TRBV7-6,many,CASSLVSGPIPLEQYF,TGTGCCAGCAGCTTAGTCTCCGGGCCTATCCCCCTCGAGCAGTACTTC
TRBJ2-4,NA,TRBV19,few,CASSIGRGDIQYF,TGTGCCAGTAGTATTGGGCGGGGTGACATTCAGTACTTC
TRBJ1-5,NA,TRBV6-1,NA,CASTDRGTVSNQPQHF,TGTGCCAGCACCGACCGGGGGACGGTTAGCAATCAGCCCCAGCATTTT
TRBJ1-2,TRBD1,TRBV28,few,CASSLGTGGYGYTF,TGTGCCAGCAGTTTAGGGACAGGGGGTTATGGCTACACCTTC
TRBJ1-1,TRBD1,TRBV7-2,NA,CASSLMDRTTEAFF,TGTGCCAGCAGCTTGATGGACAGGACCACTGAAGCTTTCTTT
TRBJ2-3,TRBD2,TRBV12-3/TRBV12-4,many,CASSFLAGGMVGTQYF,TGTGCCAGCAGTTTTTTAGCGGGGGGCATGGTCGGTACGCAGTATTTT
TRBJ1-3,TRBD1,TRBV20-1,NA,CSASGTGGAGNTIYF,TGCAGTGCGTCCGGGACAGGGGGCGCTGGAAACACCATATATTTT
TRBJ2-3,NA,TRBV20-1,NA,CSARDQAAYTDTQYF,TGCAGTGCTAGAGATCAAGCGGCCTACACAGATACGCAGTATTTT
TRBJ1-2,NA,TRBV7-2,many,CASSLAGASSYGYTF,TGTGCCAGCAGCTTAGCGGGGGCCAGCTCCTATGGCTACACCTTC